Within the sample, the clone carrying this T cell receptor beta chain is medium-sized. This specimen comes from a study of T cell changes during pregnancy in multiple sclerosis. Sequencing was performed with immunoSEQ multiplex PCR; in TCRdb, only in-frame clones are kept and a portion is missing. Counted here are 75,000 to 95,000 clones, 75% to 95% occurring once; the ten biggest clones make up 0.85% to 0.95%. CDR3 length equals 13 residues. V dropped 5 bases and J dropped 8 bases, with 15 bases sitting between them. The V gene's germline CDR1 is SGHVS and CDR2 FNYEAQ. The V gene is TRBV7-6, the J gene TRBJ1-2; D unresolved. The clonotype comes from a female donor with multiple sclerosis, enrolled in a pregnancy study. The specimen comprised peripheral blood, sampled before pregnancy. The DNA of the CDR3 is TGTGCCAGCAGCCAGAGCGGGAGTTGGGGCTACACCTTC. This translates into CASSQSGSWGYTF.